A single sample gave rise to the 23 T cell receptor beta chains below, sequenced in a study of cytomegalovirus exposure and HLA in healthy donors. The PCR used 60 Vbeta and 13 Jbeta primers. Method: immunoSEQ multiplex PCR; TCRdb's copy keeps in-frame clones and lacks some. The sample shows roughly 130,000 clones, roughly 88% of them seen only once. Sequencing used PBMCs. The source is a man aged 45-65 years in good health and CMV-seronegative.

This clone came up once. The chain has TRBV5-1 and TRBJ2-1; the match to TRBD2 covers 8 bases. The CDR3 is made up of 15 amino acids. The germline CDR1 and CDR2 sequences are SGHRS and YFSETQ. V gave up 4 bases and J gave up 2 bases; unmatched junction bases: 5. The CDR3 protein is CASSVAGNTYNEQFF. The CDR3 coding sequence is TGCGCCAGCAGCGTAGCGGGGAATACCTACAATGAGCAGTTCTTC.

The chain uses TRBV18 and TRBJ2-7; 8 nucleotides align to TRBD1. This CDR3 has 14 amino acids. Trimming at V came to 3 bases and at J to 1 base, leaving 2 bases not matched to a gene. Germline assignment: CDR1 KGHSH and CDR2 LQKENI. This CDR3 is CASSPRDRSYEQYF. The CDR3 region has the DNA TGTGCCAGCTCACCTCGGGACAGGTCCTACGAGCAGTACTTC. The full variable domain, its missing parts supplied by reference TRBV18 and TRBJ2-7, is NAGVMQNPRHLVRRRGQEARLRCSPMKGHSHVYWYRQLPEEGLKFMVYLQKENIIDESGMPKERFSAEFPKEGPSILRIQQVVRGDSAAYFCASSPRDRSYEQYFGPGTRLTVT.

The rearrangement links TRBV4-3 to TRBJ1-1; possibly TRBD1 for D (5 bases). V was pared by 0 bases and J by 2 bases, with 13 bases between. The CDR3 totals 16 residues. The V gene's germline CDR1 is LGHNA and CDR2 YSLEER. The CDR3 DNA sequence: TGCGCCAGCAGCCAAGAAGGAGGGGCCTTCAACACTGAAGCTTTCTTT. As protein: CASSQEGGAFNTEAFF.

The chain uses TRBV7-9 and TRBJ2-5; the match to TRBD2 covers 9 bases. V lost 5 bases and J lost 5; bases outside the gene matches: 15. CDR1 is SEHNR and CDR2 is FQNEAQ in the germline V gene (reference sequence). The CDR3 loop spans 17 amino acids. CDR3: CASSPRLPGLAGETQYF. In DNA, the CDR3 is TGTGCCAGCAGCCCACGACTCCCGGGACTAGCAGGGGAGACCCAGTACTTC.

The chain is built from TRBV11-2 and TRBJ1-1; D is unresolved. Trimming removed 4 bases from V and 3 bases from J, with 9 bases in between. CDR3 length equals 13 residues. Per the germline V gene, CDR1 is SGHAT and CDR2 is FQNNGV. CDR3 coding DNA: TGTGCCAGCAGCTATAATCGGGACACTGAAGCTTTCTTT. Translating it yields CASSYNRDTEAFF. The variable domain in full, completed from reference TRBV11-2 and TRBJ1-1, reads EAGVAQSPRYKIIEKRQSVAFWCNPISGHATLYWYQQILGQGPKLLIQFQNNGVVDDSQLPKDRFSAERLKGVDSTLKIQPAKLEDSAVYLCASSYNRDTEAFFGQGTRLTVV.

This chain's CDR3 is CASSATGNQPQHF. CDR3 bases: TGTGCCAGCAGCGCGACAGGGAATCAGCCCCAGCATTTT. V gene TRBV9 combines with J gene TRBJ1-5; 7 bases agree with TRBD1. In germline, CDR1 is SGDLS, CDR2 YYNGEE. The ends lost 3 bases at V and 4 bases at J; junction bases unmatched: 1. The CDR3 totals 13 residues.

The chain employs TRBV7-8 and TRBJ1-3; TRBD1 matches 8 bases. The germline CDR1 and CDR2 sequences are SGHVS and FQNEAQ. This CDR3 comprises 13 residues. V lost 10 bases, J lost 2 bases, and 4 bases stayed unmatched. CDR3 sequence reads: CATTGGPGNTIYF. Written as DNA, the CDR3 is TGTGCCACAACAGGGGGACCTGGAAACACCATATATTTT.

V is TRBV11-3 and J is TRBJ2-1, with 8 bases fitting TRBD1. The CDR3 totals 14 residues. J gave up 5 bases and V 4 bases, and 4 bases lay outside the gene matches. Germline lookup yields CDR1 SGHNT and CDR2 YENEEA. The CDR3 region is CASSSGTGNNEQFF. CDR3 DNA sequence: TGTGCCAGCAGCTCAGGGACAGGCAACAATGAGCAGTTCTTC.

The CDR3 spells CASSPLAGRLNEQFF. CDR3 sequence (DNA): TGTGCCAGCAGCCCCCTAGCGGGGAGACTCAATGAGCAGTTCTTC. The gene calls are TRBV6-6 and TRBJ2-1; 9 bases map to TRBD2. The ends lost 6 bases at V and 6 bases at J; junction bases unmatched: 9. The CDR3 has 15 residues. Germline values: CDR1 MNHNY, CDR2 SVGAGI (reference sequence).

The chain joins TRBV5-6 to TRBJ2-7; TRBD2 matches at 11 bases. Germline V lookup: CDR1 SGHDT, CDR2 YYEEEE. With V trimmed by 3 bases and J by 4 bases, 9 bases remained unmatched. CDR3 length: 16 amino acids. CDR3 DNA: TGTGCCAGCAGCTACTTTAGCGGGGGGGCTCTATACGAGCAGTACTTC. Protein product: CASSYFSGGALYEQYF.

This chain uses TRBV6-1 with TRBJ1-5, with 8 bases fitting TRBD1. Germline V CDR1 and CDR2: MNHNS, SASEGT. The CDR3 runs to 16 residues. V shed 2 bases and J 2 bases; nucleotides not matched to a gene: 5. In DNA form, the CDR3 reads TGTGCCAGCAGTGAAACCTTGACAGGGGGCAATCAGCCCCAGCATTTT. Translation: CASSETLTGGNQPQHF.

This clone was seen a few times. This chain links TRBV5-1 with TRBJ1-3, with a weak D call TRBD1 (6 bases). CDR1 is SGHRS and CDR2 is YFSETQ in the germline V gene. Between the trimmed V and J ends, which lost 0 bases and 0 bases, there was a span of 13 bases. CDR3 length: 17 residues. CDR3 coding DNA: TGCGCCAGCAGCTTGGAGGTTTTAGGGGGCTCTGGAAACACCATATATTTT. Translation gives CASSLEVLGGSGNTIYF.

In its sample, this clone was seen once. V gene TRBV6-1 combines with J gene TRBJ1-4, with D possibly TRBD1 on 6 matching bases. The CDR3 has 13 residues. Germline V gene sequence: CDR1 MNHNS, CDR2 SASEGT. V was clipped by 10 bases and J by 7 bases, with 16 bases between them. The CDR3 DNA is TGTGCCATCCTGGACAGTTTCAGTGAAAAACTGTTTTTT. It translates to CAILDSFSEKLFF.

This chain links TRBV29-1 with TRBJ2-2; D perhaps matches TRBD1 (6 bases). The CDR3 spans 14 residues. The V end lost 3 bases, the J end lost 2 bases, and 10 bases lay between the germline ends. Germline V gives CDR1 SQVTM, CDR2 ANQGSEA. This CDR3 reads CSVDGQPNTGELFF. The CDR3, as DNA: TGCAGCGTTGATGGACAGCCTAACACCGGGGAGCTGTTTTTT.

The genes are TRBV5-4 and TRBJ2-5; 9 bases fit TRBD2. Germline-derived CDR1 and CDR2 are SGHNT and YYREEE (reference sequence). V lost 0 bases, J lost 7 bases, and 10 bases stayed unmatched. The CDR3 is 16 amino acids. The CDR3 DNA reads as TGTGCCAGCAGCTTGGATTCGCGGGGGGGCCGGGGGACCCAGTACTTC. Its translation: CASSLDSRGGRGTQYF.

The chain combines TRBV9 with TRBJ2-3; 12 nucleotides align to TRBD2. The CDR3 runs to 15 residues. Germline values: CDR1 SGDLS, CDR2 YYNGEE. The J segment lost 1 base and the V segment lost 4 bases, leaving 1 base of the junction unmatched. The CDR3 DNA reads TGTGCCAGCAGCCCTAGCGGGGGGGGCACAGATACGCAGTATTTT. This sequence encodes CASSPSGGGTDTQYF.

The rearrangement joins TRBV5-1 to TRBJ2-5, with D tentatively TRBD1 (7 bases). With the DNA end fitting TRBJ2-7 better, the J assignment may be wrong. CDR1 SGHRS and CDR2 YFSETQ come from the germline V gene. The CDR3 length is 15 residues. DNA of the CDR3: TGCGCCAGCGGCGAGGAGGGGGCTTTGACCTACGAGCAGTACTTC. It yields the protein CASGEEGALTYEQYF.

The V call is TRBV7-3, the J call TRBJ1-5; TRBD1 aligns across 9 bases. Per the germline V gene, CDR1 is SGHTA and CDR2 is FQGTGA. CDR3 length equals 18 residues. With 6 bases clipped from V and 0 bases from J, the junction kept 12 bases outside the gene matches. CDR3 in DNA: TGTGCCAGCAGTCTAAAGGGGACAGGGATTTTTAGCAATCAGCCCCAGCATTTT. Encoded protein: CASSLKGTGIFSNQPQHF.

This clone was observed a few times. The chain is built from TRBV7-6 and TRBJ2-3; D not certain. Germline V lookup: CDR1 SGHVS, CDR2 FNYEAQ. V was clipped by 5 bases and J by 6 bases, with 9 bases between them. The CDR3 is made up of 12 amino acids. For the CDR3, the DNA is TGTGCCAGCAGCACGGGTTCGGATACGCAGTATTTT. The encoded protein is CASSTGSDTQYF. The full variable domain, completed using reference TRBV7-6 and TRBJ2-3, is GAGVSQSPRYKVTKRGQDVALRCDPISGHVSLYWYRQALGQGPEFLTYFNYEAQQDKSGLPNDRFSAERPEGSISTLTIQRTEQRDSAMYRCASSTGSDTQYFGPGTRLTVL.

The chain has TRBV6-1 and TRBJ2-3, with 8 bases lining up with TRBD1. The germline CDR1 and CDR2 sequences are MNHNS and SASEGT. V gave up 6 bases and J gave up 3 bases; unmatched junction bases: 8. The CDR3 is 15 residues long. The CDR3, as DNA: TGTGCCAGCAGAGAGACAGGGGTTGGGACAGATACGCAGTATTTT. Residues: CASRETGVGTDTQYF.

The V and J genes are TRBV9 and TRBJ2-2, with a possible D match to TRBD2 (5 bases). Germline lookup yields CDR1 SGDLS and CDR2 YYNGEE. CDR3 length: 19 residues. Deletions cut 0 bases from V and 7 bases from J, with 25 bases between. The CDR3 protein is CASSVGIRDSRLSGGELFF. In DNA form, the CDR3 reads TGTGCCAGCAGCGTAGGTATCCGGGATTCAAGACTTTCGGGCGGGGAGCTGTTTTTT.

The rearrangement links TRBV6-5 to TRBJ1-4; D not certain. V lost 6 bases to trimming and J lost 3 bases, with 14 bases between them. The CDR3 has 15 residues. CDR1 is MNHEY and CDR2 is SVGAGI in the germline V gene. CDR3 sequence: CASRPSGIPNEKLFF. The DNA for the CDR3 is TGTGCCAGCAGGCCATCGGGGATCCCTAATGAAAAACTGTTTTTT.

J is TRBJ1-2 and V is TRBV5-3; D remains unclear. TRBV5-3 carries the ORF label, with uncertain function. This CDR3 has 17 residues. Trimming pared 2 bases from V and 4 bases from J, leaving 21 bases between. CDR3 in DNA: TGTGCCAGAAGCTTCTCGGACTGTAGGAGCCCCACCTATGGCTACACCTTC. This translates into CARSFSDCRSPTYGYTF.